The following is a T cell receptor beta chain sequence with its context. The target antigen is unknown. PCR amplification relied on 60 Vbeta primers (plus 13 Jbeta primers). Per the original data handling: Per a later analysis, the number of unique TCR beta chains was approximately 80 million, of which about 10 million were shared. Clones were read by immunoSEQ multiplex PCR, and TCRdb kept only the in-frame ones, dropping some. Clone size and V and J calls were adopted from that table, with D and trimming inferred from the DNA. The profile covers 150,000 to 200,000 clones, with 65% to 85% appearing a single time and roughly 2.3% taken by the ten largest. The sample comes from a study of cytomegalovirus exposure and HLA in healthy donors. Study conclusions and caveats: Association of a missense DCLRE1C variant with TCR beta V- and J-gene trimming was reported in a later analysis. TCR association rates varied by HLA locus in a later analysis, with DRB1 highest and HLA-C lowest. Earlier analysis yielded a pattern in which most TCR beta V segments were productive about 87% or about 30% of the time.

The source material was PBMCs. The sequence came from a male donor in good health and CMV-seronegative.

DNA for the CDR3: TGTGCCAGCAGCTTACTAGCGGGGGGGGGTTACAATGAGCAGTTCTTC. It specifies CASSLLAGGGYNEQFF. The V and J genes are TRBV7-2 and TRBJ2-1; 12 bases are a match to TRBD2. The CDR3 consists of 16 residues. Trimming took 2 bases from V and 4 from J; bases not matched to a gene: 3. Germline loops: CDR1 SGHTA, CDR2 FQGNSA.